These 15 T cell receptor beta chains came from one sample sequenced in a study of blood T cell repertoires in COVID-19 (dated by TCRdb to about 2020). Library method: the immunoSEQ multiplex PCR assay. In its TCRdb copy, this immuneACCESS table keeps in-frame sequences only and misses some clones. Where compared with another copy, unresolved V genes explain less than half of these, and the others have no known cause. Present in this sample are 250,000 to 300,000 clones, approximately 90% of which were seen just once. About 2.3% of the sample comes from the top ten. The sequenced material came from PBMCs or T cells enriched from blood (not recorded which). Every receptor here comes from a woman aged 40-49 years with acute COVID-19.

The chain has TRBV11-3 and TRBJ2-2, with no clear D. Germline V gene sequence: CDR1 SGHNT, CDR2 YENEEA. The CDR3 spans 15 residues. The V gene lost 1 base and the J gene lost 3 bases, with 9 bases spanning the gap. The CDR3 here is CASSLGGSDTGELFF. In nucleotides, the CDR3 is TGTGCCAGCAGCTTAGGCGGTTCGGACACCGGGGAGCTGTTTTTT.

The rearrangement uses TRBV12-5 and TRBJ2-2; 8 nucleotides align to TRBD1. V lost 5 bases and J lost 1; bases outside the gene matches: 3. This CDR3 is 15 amino acids long. Looked up from germline, CDR1 is LGHNT and CDR2 is FRNRAP. This CDR3 is CASGTGQGNTGELFF. CDR3 nucleotide sequence: TGTGCTAGTGGTACCGGACAGGGGAACACCGGGGAGCTGTTTTTT.

The CDR3 here is CASSLGRVEYNEQFF. The DNA of the CDR3 is TGCGCCAGCAGCTTGGGCCGGGTGGAGTACAATGAGCAGTTCTTC. V gene TRBV5-1 combines with J gene TRBJ2-1; D call uncertain. The germline CDR1 and CDR2 sequences are SGHRS and YFSETQ. Trimming removed 0 bases from V and 4 bases from J, with 11 bases in between. This CDR3 is 15 amino acids long. Drawing the rest from reference TRBV5-1 and TRBJ2-1, the complete variable domain is KAGVTQTPRYLIKTRGQQVTLSCSPISGHRSVSWYQQTPGQGLQFLFEYFSETQRNKGNFPGRFSGRQFSNSRSEMNVSTLELGDSALYLCASSLGRVEYNEQFFGPGTRLTVL.

This clone was detected only once. The chain uses TRBV10-2 and TRBJ2-1, with a weak D call TRBD2 (6 bases). V was shortened by 5 bases and J by 3 bases, with 8 bases between the two germline ends. This CDR3 spans 13 amino acids. Per the germline V gene, CDR1 is WSHSY and CDR2 is SAAADI. CDR3 nucleotide sequence: TGCGCCAGCAGTCGGGACTTCTACAATGAGCAGTTCTTC. Its translation is CASSRDFYNEQFF.

The CDR3 here is CASSQAIMSEAFF. The CDR3, as DNA: TGTGCCAGCTCACAAGCAATCATGTCTGAAGCTTTCTTT. The chain employs TRBV18 and TRBJ1-1; D is unresolved. Between the trimmed V and J ends, which lost 4 bases and 6 bases, there was a span of 12 bases. Germline values: CDR1 KGHSH, CDR2 LQKENI. This CDR3 is 13 amino acids long. The full variable domain, in which reference TRBV18 and TRBJ1-1 provide the parts outside the CDR3, is NAGVMQNPRHLVRRRGQEARLRCSPMKGHSHVYWYRQLPEEGLKFMVYLQKENIIDESGMPKERFSAEFPKEGPSILRIQQVVRGDSAAYFCASSQAIMSEAFFGQGTRLTVV.

The chain combines TRBV7-2 with TRBJ2-5, with 10 bases aligning to TRBD2. The ends lost 4 bases at V and 6 bases at J; junction bases unmatched: 5. CDR1 SGHTA and CDR2 FQGNSA come from the germline V gene. This CDR3 has 14 amino acids. The CDR3 is CASSSSGRGKTQYF. CDR3 bases: TGTGCCAGCAGCTCAAGCGGGAGGGGAAAGACCCAGTACTTC.

This chain joins TRBV19 and TRBJ1-1, with a weak D call TRBD1 (5 bases). Looked up from germline, CDR1 is LNHDA and CDR2 is SQIVND (reference sequence). V was pared by 7 bases and J by 0 bases, with 30 bases between. The CDR3 runs to 20 residues. The CDR3 bases are TGTGCCAGTATAGGGGCAGAGAGATTCAGCCTCCTCTCCATGAACACTGAAGCTTTCTTT. This codes for CASIGAERFSLLSMNTEAFF. Full variable domain (rest looked up from reference TRBV19 and TRBJ1-1): DGGITQSPKYLFRKEGQNVTLSCEQNLNHDAMYWYRQDPGQGLRLIYYSQIVNDFQKGDIAEGYSVSREKKESFPLTVTSAQKNPTAFYLCASIGAERFSLLSMNTEAFFGQGTRLTVV.

The gene calls are TRBV6-5 and TRBJ2-6, with D possibly being TRBD1 (6 bases). CDR1 is MNHEY and CDR2 is SVGAGI in the germline V gene. This CDR3 has 15 amino acids. Trimming shortened V by 5 bases and J by 0 bases, and 8 bases separated the two germline ends. The CDR3 is CASSNRDSGANVLTF. DNA of the CDR3: TGTGCCAGCAGTAACAGGGACTCTGGGGCCAACGTCCTGACTTTC.

The rearrangement joins TRBV19 to TRBJ1-3; D is ambiguous. Per germline, CDR1 LNHDA and CDR2 SQIVND (reference sequence). Trimming stripped 10 bases from V and 4 bases from J, with 8 bases between. The CDR3 runs 11 residues. CDR3 coding DNA: TGTGCCACCAAATCCGGAAACACCATATATTTT. Protein product: CATKSGNTIYF.

The J gene is TRBJ2-2, the V gene TRBV9, with D possibly matching TRBD2 (6 bases). The germline V and J ends were trimmed by 2 bases and 4 bases, with 12 bases remaining between them. The CDR3 loop spans 15 amino acids. Per the germline V gene, CDR1 is SGDLS and CDR2 is YYNGEE. In DNA, the CDR3 is TGTGCCAGCAGCGTTATAGCGGAGGGCACCGGGGAGCTGTTTTTT. It is translated as CASSVIAEGTGELFF.

This clone came up a few times. V is TRBV7-2 and J is TRBJ1-2; 7 positions match TRBD1. This CDR3 is 15 amino acids long. CDR1 and CDR2 (germline): SGHTA, FQGNSA. With 5 bases clipped from V and 3 bases from J, the junction kept 9 bases outside the gene matches. This chain's CDR3 is CASSADRARDYGYTF. The CDR3 DNA is TGTGCCAGCAGCGCCGACAGGGCCCGGGACTATGGCTACACCTTC.

The gene calls are TRBV7-2 and TRBJ1-4; 9 bases match TRBD1. Germline lookup yields CDR1 SGHTA and CDR2 FQGNSA. The CDR3 contains 15 residues. The trim removed 3 bases at V and 10 bases at J, leaving 9 bases unmatched. The CDR3 region is CASSFDRGTASKLFF. The CDR3 DNA follows: TGTGCCAGCAGCTTCGACAGGGGGACGGCATCAAAACTGTTTTTT.

The V call is TRBV6-4, the J call TRBJ2-3; the match to TRBD2 covers 10 bases. This CDR3 is 13 amino acids long. Germline lookup yields CDR1 MRHNA and CDR2 SNTAGT. Trimming cost V 6 bases and J 7 bases; bases outside gene matches: 4. The CDR3 nucleotides are TGTGCCAGCAGCCGACTAGCGGGTTATACGCAGTATTTT. It is translated as CASSRLAGYTQYF.

The V and J genes are TRBV7-9 and TRBJ2-1; 11 bases fit TRBD1. CDR3 length: 16 residues. J was trimmed by 6 bases and V by 0 bases; bases with no gene match: 4. Germline V lookup: CDR1 SEHNR, CDR2 FQNEAQ (reference sequence). CDR3 amino acids: CASSLARTGGGNEQFF. The CDR3 DNA follows: TGTGCCAGCAGCTTAGCAAGGACAGGGGGCGGCAATGAGCAGTTCTTC. The full variable domain, with the rest looked up from reference TRBV7-9 and TRBJ2-1, is DTGVSQNPRHKITKRGQNVTFRCDPISEHNRLYWYRQTLGQGPEFLTYFQNEAQLEKSRLLSDRFSAERPKGSFSTLEIQRTEQGDSAMYLCASSLARTGGGNEQFFGPGTRLTVL.

This rearrangement joins TRBV19 to TRBJ1-1; a possible D gene is TRBD1 (6 bases). The CDR3 sequence is 16 residues long. V lost 0 bases and J lost 0, with 11 bases in between. The germline gives CDR1 LNHDA, CDR2 SQIVND (reference sequence). The CDR3 coding sequence is TGTGCCAGTAGTATAGATTTGGGACACATGAACACTGAAGCTTTCTTT. It codes for CASSIDLGHMNTEAFF.